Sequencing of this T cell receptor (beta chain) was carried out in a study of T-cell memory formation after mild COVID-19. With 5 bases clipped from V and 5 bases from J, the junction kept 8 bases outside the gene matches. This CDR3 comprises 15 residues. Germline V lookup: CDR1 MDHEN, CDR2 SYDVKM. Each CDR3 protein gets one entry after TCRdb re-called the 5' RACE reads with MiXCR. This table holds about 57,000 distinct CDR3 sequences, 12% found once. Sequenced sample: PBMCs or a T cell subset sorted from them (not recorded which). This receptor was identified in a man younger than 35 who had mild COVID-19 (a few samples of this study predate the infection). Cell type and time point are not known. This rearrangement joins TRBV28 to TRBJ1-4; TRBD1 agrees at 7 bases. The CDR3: CASSLPQGRNEKLFF. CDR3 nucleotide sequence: TGTGCCAGCAGTCTCCCACAGGGGAGGAATGAAAAACTGTTTTTT.